These T cell receptor beta chains were read from a single sample in a study of Graves' ophthalmopathy and Graves' hyperthyroidism. MiXCR, applied by TCRdb to the multiplex PCR reads, yields one record per CDR3 protein. The table has roughly 300,000 distinct CDR3 sequences, about 17% seen once. The sample comprised peripheral blood. The receptors were sampled from an adult man with Graves' ophthalmopathy. Both conserved end residues are part of each CDR3. Each record gives: V gene, J gene, clone size, D gene, CDR3 length, CDR3 protein, CDR3 DNA. D genes are given only for firm matches. Clone size is not always given. Where it is, it says once, few, many or a class for expanded clones.

>TRBV30|TRBJ1-1|many|TRBD1|11
CAQGARTEAFF
TGTGCCCAGGGGGCGCGGACTGAAGCTTTCTTT
>TRBV12-3/TRBV12-4|TRBJ2-7|many|TRBD2|14
CASSLTSGAYEQYF
TGTGCCAGCAGTTTAACTAGCGGGGCGTACGAGCAGTACTTC
>TRBV10-3|TRBJ2-7|many|TRBD2|16
CASSESLAGATYEQYF
TGTGCCAGCAGTGAGTCGCTAGCGGGAGCAACCTACGAGCAGTACTTC
>TRBV5-6|TRBJ2-4|many|NA|12
CASNTWDNIQYF
TGTGCCAGCAACACGTGGGATAACATTCAGTACTTC
>TRBV30|TRBJ2-7|many|NA|16
CAWSRRRPGLVYEQYF
TGTGCCTGGAGTCGCCGTCGGCCGGGTTTGGTGTACGAGCAGTACTTC
>TRBV6-2/TRBV6-3|TRBJ2-7|NA|TRBD2|18
CASTSSGTSGSWAYEQYF
TGTGCCAGCACCTCCTCCGGGACTAGCGGGAGTTGGGCCTACGAGCAGTACTTC
>TRBV7-2|TRBJ2-7|once|NA|13
CASSFGMNYEQYF
TGTGCCAGCAGCTTCGGGATGAATTACGAGCAGTACTTC
>TRBV4-1|TRBJ1-5|many|TRBD1|17
CASSQSITGQGSQPQHF
TGCGCCAGCAGCCAGAGTATCACGGGACAGGGGAGTCAGCCCCAGCATTTT
>TRBV20-1|TRBJ2-5|many|NA|14
CSARVPGLQETQYF
TGCAGTGCTAGAGTTCCCGGACTACAAGAGACCCAGTACTTC
>TRBV29-1|TRBJ1-2|NA|TRBD1|14
CSVEDADRVKGYTF
TGCAGCGTTGAAGATGCGGACAGGGTTAAAGGCTACACCTTC
>TRBV4-1|TRBJ2-7|many|NA|15
CASSQVAVSTYEQYF
TGCGCCAGCAGCCAAGTCGCGGTTTCAACCTACGAGCAGTACTTC
>TRBV18|TRBJ2-5|many|NA|13
CASSRALQETQYF
TGTGCCAGCTCCCGGGCACTACAAGAGACCCAGTACTTC
>TRBV11-2|TRBJ1-1|many|NA|15
CASSYRAGFHTEAFF
TGTGCCAGCAGCTACAGAGCCGGGTTTCACACTGAAGCTTTCTTT
>TRBV29-1|TRBJ2-7|many|TRBD1|14
CSAAAGDRGLEQYF
TGCAGCGCCGCCGCCGGGGACAGGGGGCTCGAGCAGTACTTC
>TRBV6-1|TRBJ1-5|NA|NA|12
CASSQGRQPQHF
TGTGCCAGCAGCCAGGGACGGCAGCCCCAGCATTTT
>TRBV6-2/TRBV6-3|TRBJ1-3|many|NA|15
CASSSLRGSGNTIYF
TGTGCCAGCAGTTCCCTTCGGGGTTCAGGAAACACCATATATTTT
>TRBV12-3/TRBV12-4|TRBJ1-1|many|NA|12
CASSLIQPEAFF
TGTGCCAGCAGTTTAATACAGCCTGAAGCTTTCTTT
>TRBV6-5|TRBJ2-5|NA|NA|14
CASSYFGGGETQYF
TGTGCCAGCAGTTACTTCGGAGGAGGGGAGACCCAGTACTTC
>TRBV29-1|TRBJ1-5|many|NA|12
CSVEDGEQPQHF
TGCAGCGTTGAGGATGGAGAACAGCCCCAGCATTTT
>TRBV15|TRBJ2-5|many|NA|15
CATSRDGRRQETQYF
TGTGCCACCAGCAGAGATGGGCGACGGCAAGAGACCCAGTACTTC
>TRBV20-1|TRBJ1-5|many|NA|13
CSARDLEDQPQHF
TGCAGTGCTAGAGATTTAGAGGATCAGCCCCAGCATTTT
>TRBV30|TRBJ2-6|many|NA|16
CAWSFEGRVGANVLTF
TGTGCCTGGAGTTTTGAGGGAAGGGTTGGGGCCAACGTCCTGACTTTC
>TRBV11-1|TRBJ2-2|few|TRBD1|16
CASSLPGQGNAGELFF
TGTGCCAGCAGCCTACCGGGACAGGGGAACGCCGGGGAGCTGTTTTTT
>TRBV27|TRBJ1-2|NA|NA|18
CASSPGGRGLSTHYGYTF
TGTGCCAGCAGTCCCGGGGGGCGGGGGCTGAGTACTCACTATGGCTACACCTTC
>TRBV29-1|TRBJ2-7|many|TRBD1|14
CSVEGDRDSYEQYF
TGCAGCGTTGAAGGGGACAGGGACTCCTACGAGCAGTACTTC
>TRBV6-9|TRBJ2-5|few|TRBD2|18
CASSYSGRLAGGQETQYF
TGTGCCAGCAGTTATTCTGGACGGCTAGCGGGGGGTCAAGAGACCCAGTACTTC
>TRBV19|TRBJ1-5|NA|NA|14
CASSMGSGNQPQHF
TGTGCCAGTAGTATGGGGTCCGGGAATCAGCCCCAGCATTTT
>TRBV20-1|TRBJ1-3|many|NA|12
CSARAVGNTIYF
TGCAGTGCTAGGGCTGTCGGAAACACCATATATTTT
>TRBV20-1|TRBJ2-4|many|TRBD1|16
CSARETRDRGKNIQYF
TGCAGTGCTAGAGAGACCCGGGACAGGGGAAAAAACATTCAGTACTTC
>TRBV2|TRBJ2-2|many|NA|13
CASSRGATGELFF
TGTGCCAGCAGCAGGGGGGCCACCGGGGAGCTGTTTTTT
>TRBV27|TRBJ1-2|many|NA|17
CASSLSGVGSLGYGYTF
TGTGCCAGCAGTTTATCGGGGGTGGGTTCTCTTGGCTATGGCTACACCTTC
>TRBV28|TRBJ2-5|NA|NA|15
CASSLWGRGEETQYF
TGTGCCAGCAGTTTATGGGGAAGGGGGGAAGAGACCCAGTACTTC